This T cell receptor (beta chain) was captured by sequencing in a study of T cells in Graves' hyperthyroidism and ophthalmopathy. Amplification of TCR beta CDR3 regions was performed using RNA transcripts as template. Primed by the HTBI set, a first-round RT-PCR was run on the TCR CDR3. TCRdb re-analysed the multiplex PCR reads in MiXCR, keeping a single row per CDR3 protein. Of just under 750,000 distinct CDR3 sequences listed, 35% are singletons. The CDR3 has 14 amino acids. Per the germline V gene, CDR1 is ENHRY and CDR2 is SYGVKD. The V end lost 4 bases, the J end lost 7 bases, and 14 bases lay between the germline ends.

The receptor was derived from a woman aged 40 to 50 with Graves' hyperthyroidism. The rearrangement joins TRBV10-3 to TRBJ1-3; D is uncertain. The sample consisted of blood. DNA of the CDR3: TGTGCCATCAGTGGTAGTCCGGGAGTTAACACCATATATTTT. Encoded protein: CAISGSPGVNTIYF.